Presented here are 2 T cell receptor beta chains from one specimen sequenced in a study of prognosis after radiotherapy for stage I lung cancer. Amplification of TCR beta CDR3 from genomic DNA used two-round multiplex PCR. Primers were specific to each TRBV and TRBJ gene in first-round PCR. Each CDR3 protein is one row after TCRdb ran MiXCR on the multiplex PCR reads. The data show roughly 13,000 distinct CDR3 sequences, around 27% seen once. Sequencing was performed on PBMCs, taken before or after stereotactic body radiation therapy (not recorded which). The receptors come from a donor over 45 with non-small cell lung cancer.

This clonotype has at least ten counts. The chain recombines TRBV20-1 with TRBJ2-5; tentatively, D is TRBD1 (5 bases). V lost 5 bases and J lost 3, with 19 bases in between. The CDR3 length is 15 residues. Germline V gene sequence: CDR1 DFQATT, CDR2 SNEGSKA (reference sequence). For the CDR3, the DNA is TGCAGTGCTTCCCTGGACAAGCTATACGAAGAGACCCAGTACTTC. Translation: CSASLDKLYEETQYF.

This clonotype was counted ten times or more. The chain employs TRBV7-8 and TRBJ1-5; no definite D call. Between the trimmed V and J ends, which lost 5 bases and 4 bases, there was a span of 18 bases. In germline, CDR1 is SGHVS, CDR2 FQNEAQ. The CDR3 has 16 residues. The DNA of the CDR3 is TGTGCCAGCAGCCCAACTAGGCTCCCTAAAAATCAGCCCCAGCATTTT. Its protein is CASSPTRLPKNQPQHF. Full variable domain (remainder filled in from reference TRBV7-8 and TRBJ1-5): GAGVSQSPRYKVAKRGQDVALRCDPISGHVSLFWYQQALGQGPEFLTYFQNEAQLDKSGLPSDRFFAERPEGSVSTLKIQRTQQEDSAVYLCASSPTRLPKNQPQHFGDGTRLSIL.